This T cell receptor (beta chain) is drawn from a study of blood T cells in healthy people across ages. Study results and limitations: Per million T cells, the diversity of TCR beta decreased roughly linearly as age advanced.

Each donor had around 9.8 milliliters of peripheral blood drawn. This clonotype has more than one count but fewer than ten. Its antigen remains unknown. The CDR3 has 15 residues. Germline V gene lookup returns CDR1 SGHTA and CDR2 FQGNSA. The V and J ends lost 5 bases and 9 bases, in that order; junction bases with no gene match: 11. Using a J-beta primer mix together with a sample-barcoded 5' primer, a second PCR was run for 7 to 11 cycles. From each sample, at least 3 million paired-end reads containing CDR3 were obtained. Using its own MiXCR run on the 5' RACE reads, TCRdb lists one record per CDR3 protein. The data show 710,000 or so distinct CDR3 sequences, approximately 22% seen once.

This chain links TRBV7-2 with TRBJ2-1, with TRBD2 matching over 9 bases. The sample was blood. This receptor was taken from a man in his 70s in good health. DNA of the CDR3: TGTGCCAGCAGCCCCACCGTAGCGGGAGCCGTTGAGCAGTTCTTC. This encodes CASSPTVAGAVEQFF.